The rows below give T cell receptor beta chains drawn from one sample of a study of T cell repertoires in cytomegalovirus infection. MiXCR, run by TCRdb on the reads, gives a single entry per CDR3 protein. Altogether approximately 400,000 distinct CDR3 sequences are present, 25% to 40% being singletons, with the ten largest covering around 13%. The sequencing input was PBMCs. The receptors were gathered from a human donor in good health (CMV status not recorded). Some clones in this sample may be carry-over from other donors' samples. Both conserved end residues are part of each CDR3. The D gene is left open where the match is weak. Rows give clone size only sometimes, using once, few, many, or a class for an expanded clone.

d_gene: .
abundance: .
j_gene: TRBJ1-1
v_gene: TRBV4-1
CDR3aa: CASSPMGQNTEAFF
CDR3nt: TGCGCCAGCAGCCCGATGGGACAGAACACTGAAGCTTTCTTT

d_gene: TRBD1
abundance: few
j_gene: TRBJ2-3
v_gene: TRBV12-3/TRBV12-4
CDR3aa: CASSFEGQPTDTQYF
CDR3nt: TGTGCCAGCAGTTTTGAGGGACAGCCGACGGATACGCAGTATTTT

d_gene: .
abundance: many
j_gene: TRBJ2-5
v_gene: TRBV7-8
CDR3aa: CASSLGVAETQYF
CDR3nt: TGTGCCAGCAGCTTAGGCGTGGCTGAGACCCAGTACTTC

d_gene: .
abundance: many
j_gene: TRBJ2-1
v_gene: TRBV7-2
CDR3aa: CASRLWVAGTYNEQFF
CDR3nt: TGTGCCAGCAGGCTGTGGGTGGCAGGTACCTACAATGAGCAGTTCTTC

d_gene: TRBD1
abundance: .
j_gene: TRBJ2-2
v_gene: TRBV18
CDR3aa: CASSPRGQGAPGELFF
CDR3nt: TGTGCCAGCTCACCACGAGGACAGGGGGCGCCCGGGGAGCTGTTTTTT

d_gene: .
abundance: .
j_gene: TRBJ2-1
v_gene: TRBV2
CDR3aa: CASSVAGLSSYNEQFF
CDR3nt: TGTGCCAGCAGTGTGGCGGGGCTGAGCTCCTACAATGAGCAGTTCTTC

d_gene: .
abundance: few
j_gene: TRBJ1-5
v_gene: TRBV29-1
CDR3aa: CSVGDQPQHF
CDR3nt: TGCAGCGTTGGGGATCAGCCCCAGCATTTT

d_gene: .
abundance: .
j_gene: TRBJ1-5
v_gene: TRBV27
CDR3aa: CASSLLAHSNQPQHF
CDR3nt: TGTGCCAGCAGTTTATTGGCCCATAGCAATCAGCCCCAGCATTTT

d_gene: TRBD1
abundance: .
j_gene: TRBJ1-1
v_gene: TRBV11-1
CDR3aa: CASTPFRGHTEAFF
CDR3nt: TGTGCCAGCACCCCCTTCAGGGGGCACACTGAAGCTTTCTTT

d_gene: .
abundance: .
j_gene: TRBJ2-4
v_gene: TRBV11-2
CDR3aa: CASSLRMNQNIQYF
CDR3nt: TGTGCCAGCAGCCTGAGAATGAACCAAAACATTCAGTACTTC

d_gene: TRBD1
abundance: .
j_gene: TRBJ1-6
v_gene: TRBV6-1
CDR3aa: CASSQGQGRNSPLHF
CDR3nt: TGTGCCAGCAGCCAAGGACAGGGCCGAAATTCACCCCTCCACTTT

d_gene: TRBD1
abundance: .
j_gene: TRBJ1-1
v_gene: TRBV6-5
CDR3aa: CASSYRVGKGGGSGEAFF
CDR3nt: TGTGCCAGCAGTTACCGCGTAGGCAAAGGGGGCGGCTCAGGTGAAGCTTTCTTT

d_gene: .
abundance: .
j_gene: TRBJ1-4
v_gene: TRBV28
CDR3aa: CASTQAGNEKLFF
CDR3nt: TGTGCCAGCACCCAGGCAGGGAATGAAAAACTGTTTTTT

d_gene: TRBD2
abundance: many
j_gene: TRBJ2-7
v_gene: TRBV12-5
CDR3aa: CASGIGGGSYEQYF
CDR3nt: TGTGCTAGTGGGATCGGGGGGGGATCCTACGAGCAGTACTTC

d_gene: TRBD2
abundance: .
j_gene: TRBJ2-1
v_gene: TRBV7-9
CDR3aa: CASSGWTSGGDEQFF
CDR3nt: TGTGCCAGCAGCGGCTGGACTAGCGGGGGGGATGAGCAGTTCTTC

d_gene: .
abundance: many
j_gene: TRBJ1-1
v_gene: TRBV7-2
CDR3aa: CASSSSAGVNTEAFF
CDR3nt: TGTGCCAGCAGCTCCTCGGCTGGAGTGAACACTGAAGCTTTCTTT

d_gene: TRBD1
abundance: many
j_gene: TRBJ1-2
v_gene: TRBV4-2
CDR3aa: CASSQLQGYGYTF
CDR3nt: TGTGCCAGCAGCCAATTACAGGGGTATGGCTACACCTTC

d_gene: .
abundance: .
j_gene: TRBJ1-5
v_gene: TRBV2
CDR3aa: CASSVRAGSSQPQHF
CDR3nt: TGTGCCAGCAGTGTGCGGGCAGGGAGTAGTCAGCCCCAGCATTTT